This TCR beta chain comes out of a study of Graves' ophthalmopathy and Graves' hyperthyroidism. Overall study results and limits: Clonotypes were expanded in thyroid at above 0.001 frequency, and most also appeared in blood.

A note on this clonotype: The antigen remains unidentified.

The TCR beta CDR3 regions underwent amplification from RNA transcripts. HTBI primers were used in a first-round RT-PCR, which preceded a second-round multiplex PCR. MiXCR, run by TCRdb on the multiplex PCR reads, gives a single entry per CDR3 protein. Found here are a few hundred thousand distinct CDR3 sequences, 21% of them singletons; the top ten hold around 3.1%. The CDR3 runs to 14 residues. Per the germline V gene, CDR1 is MNHEY and CDR2 is SVGEGT. V dropped 2 bases and J dropped 6; count of bases not matched to a gene: 6. Ophthalmopathy not arising within 18 months of follow-up defined hyperthyroidism as stable. Newly diagnosed hyperthyroidism donors, aged 18 to 65, duration under 2 months.

This rearrangement joins TRBV6-2 or TRBV6-3 to TRBJ2-7, with 8 bases lining up with TRBD2. The sequenced material came from peripheral blood. This receptor was taken from a woman younger than 30 with stable Graves' hyperthyroidism. The CDR3 nucleotides are TGTGCCAGCAGTTACGAAGCGGGAGTGGGCGAGCAGTACTTC. This encodes CASSYEAGVGEQYF.